This T cell receptor (beta chain) appears in the sequencing data of a study of T cells in Graves' hyperthyroidism and ophthalmopathy. General study results and limits: Among clonotypes expanded in thyroid above 0.001, most were also found in blood.

The TCR beta CDR3 regions underwent amplification using RNA transcripts as the source. The HTBI primer set drove a first-round RT-PCR of the TCR CDR3. TCRdb passed the multiplex PCR reads through MiXCR, listing each CDR3 protein once. The data show around 760,000 distinct CDR3 sequences, 35% seen once. This clonotype was found a few times. Antigen: not known. Germline lookup yields CDR1 PRHDT and CDR2 FYEKMQ (reference sequence). This CDR3 spans 15 amino acids. V lost 2 bases to trimming and J lost 5 bases, with 15 bases between them. Stable Graves' hyperthyroidism meant no ophthalmopathy progression within 18 months. Hyperthyroidism, newly diagnosed and lasting under 2 months, affected patients aged 18 to 65. Around 10 ml fresh peripheral blood yielded the PBMCs.

Sequencing was performed on blood. This receptor was taken from a woman in her 40s with Graves' hyperthyroidism. This chain connects TRBV13 to TRBJ2-5; perhaps TRBD1 as D (5 bases). The CDR3 region is CASSLYQGPWETQYF. CDR3 bases: TGTGCCAGCAGCTTATACCAGGGCCCCTGGGAGACCCAGTACTTC. Supplemented by reference TRBV13 and TRBJ2-5, the full variable domain reads AAGVIQSPRHLIKEKRETATLKCYPIPRHDTVYWYQQGPGQDPQFLISFYEKMQSDKGSIPDRFSAQQFSDYHSELNMSSLELGDSALYFCASSLYQGPWETQYFGPGTRLLVL.